This is a list of T cell receptor beta chains from one sample in a study of shared clonotypes between healthy human individuals. Generated by immunoSEQ multiplex PCR, the TCRdb table keeps only in-frame clones and is missing some. This table has 600,000 to 700,000 clones, less than 80% appearing once. Input material: memory CD4+ T cells sorted from blood. Receptors originate from a woman in her twenties or thirties in good health. Each CDR3 is given with its conserved first and last residue. D genes are given only for firm matches. Expanded clones get a size class; other rows say once, few or many, or leave the size out.

clone size,D gene,J gene,V gene,CDR3 length,CDR3 protein,CDR3 DNA
.,.,TRBJ1-1,TRBV7-8,15,CASSFLASPGTEAFF,TGTGCCAGCAGCTTTCTCGCCAGCCCGGGCACTGAAGCTTTCTTT
.,TRBD1,TRBJ1-2,TRBV7-3,13,CASSQTGAGGYTF,TGTGCCAGCAGCCAGACAGGGGCAGGTGGCTACACCTTC
once,.,TRBJ1-1,TRBV5-1,15,CASSLALGGNTEAFF,TGCGCCAGCAGCTTGGCCCTTGGGGGGAACACTGAAGCTTTCTTT
.,.,TRBJ1-1,TRBV2,13,CASGRTENTEAFF,TGTGCCAGCGGAAGGACGGAGAACACTGAAGCTTTCTTT
.,.,TRBJ1-5,TRBV2,15,CASSVLSASNQPQHF,TGTGCCAGCAGTGTACTCTCAGCGAGCAATCAGCCCCAGCATTTT
.,.,TRBJ1-5,TRBV11-2,14,CASSHGHFNQPQHF,TGTGCCAGCAGCCACGGACACTTCAATCAGCCCCAGCATTTT
.,.,TRBJ2-2,TRBV4-2,12,CASRALGGELFF,TGTGCCAGCAGGGCCCTGGGCGGGGAGCTGTTTTTT
.,TRBD1,TRBJ1-4,TRBV27,12,CASSTPTGLLFF,TGTGCCAGCAGTACCCCGACAGGGTTACTGTTTTTT
.,TRBD1,TRBJ1-3,TRBV7-2,16,CASSLVAGGSGNTIYF,TGTGCCAGCAGCTTAGTGGCAGGGGGCTCTGGAAACACCATATATTTT
.,.,TRBJ2-1,TRBV5-1,13,CASSLVVGNEQFF,TGCGCCAGCAGCTTGGTCGTGGGCAATGAGCAGTTCTTC
many,.,TRBJ1-2,TRBV5-8,14,CASSLRGRSGGYTF,TGTGCCAGCAGCTTGCGGGGGCGTTCAGGAGGCTACACCTTC
few,.,TRBJ2-5,TRBV19,15,CASSKGGVQTETQYF,TGTGCCAGTAGTAAGGGGGGAGTCCAAACAGAGACCCAGTACTTC
.,.,TRBJ2-3,TRBV5-6,13,CASSQYSTDTQYF,TGTGCCAGCAGCCAATATAGCACAGATACGCAGTATTTT
.,.,TRBJ1-5,TRBV19,16,CASSISSGRSNQPQHF,TGTGCCAGTAGTATCAGTTCAGGGCGGAGCAATCAGCCCCAGCATTTT
.,.,TRBJ2-7,TRBV10-2,14,CASRSAGGAAEQYF,TGCGCCAGCAGGTCGGCCGGGGGCGCGGCCGAGCAGTACTTC
.,.,TRBJ1-3,TRBV30,17,CACPKVGTSPGGNTIYF,TGTGCCTGCCCCAAGGTAGGGACCAGTCCGGGGGGAAACACCATATATTTT
once,TRBD1,TRBJ2-5,TRBV2,16,CASSERKTGGTETQYF,TGTGCCAGCAGTGAACGTAAGACAGGGGGCACAGAGACCCAGTACTTC
.,TRBD1,TRBJ1-2,TRBV28,12,CASSLTGNGYTF,TGTGCCAGCAGTTTGACAGGGAATGGCTACACCTTC
.,.,TRBJ2-1,TRBV11-2,11,CASSDGREQFF,TGTGCCAGCAGCGACGGGCGGGAGCAGTTCTTC
.,.,TRBJ2-7,TRBV27,14,CASSPDGRSYEQYF,TGTGCCAGCAGCCCCGACGGGCGATCCTACGAGCAGTACTTC